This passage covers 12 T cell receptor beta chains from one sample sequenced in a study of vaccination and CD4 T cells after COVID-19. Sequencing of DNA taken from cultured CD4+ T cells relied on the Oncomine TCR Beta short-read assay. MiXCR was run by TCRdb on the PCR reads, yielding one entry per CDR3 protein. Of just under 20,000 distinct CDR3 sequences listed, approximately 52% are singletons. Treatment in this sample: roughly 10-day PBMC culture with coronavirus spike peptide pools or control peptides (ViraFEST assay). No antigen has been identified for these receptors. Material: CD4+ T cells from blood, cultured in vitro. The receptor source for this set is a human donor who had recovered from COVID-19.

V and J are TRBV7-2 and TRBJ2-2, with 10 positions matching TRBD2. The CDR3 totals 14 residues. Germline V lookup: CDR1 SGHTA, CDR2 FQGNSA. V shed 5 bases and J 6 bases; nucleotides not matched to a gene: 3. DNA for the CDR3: TGTGCCAGCAGCAAGCGGGGGGGCCCCGGGGAGCTGTTTTTT. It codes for CASSKRGGPGELFF.

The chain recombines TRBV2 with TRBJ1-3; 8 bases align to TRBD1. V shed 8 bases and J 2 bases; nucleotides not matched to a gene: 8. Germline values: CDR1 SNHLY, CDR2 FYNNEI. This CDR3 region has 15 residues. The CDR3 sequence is CASVLRQGTGNTIYF. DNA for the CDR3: TGTGCCAGCGTTCTTCGACAGGGGACTGGAAACACCATATATTTT.

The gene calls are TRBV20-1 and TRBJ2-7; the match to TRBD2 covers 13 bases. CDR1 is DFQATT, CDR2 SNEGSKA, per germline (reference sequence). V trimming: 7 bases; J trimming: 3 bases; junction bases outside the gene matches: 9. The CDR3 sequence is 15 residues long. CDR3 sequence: CSGKLAGGSYYEQYF. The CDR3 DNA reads TGCAGTGGAAAACTAGCGGGAGGGTCCTACTACGAGCAGTACTTC.

Here the CDR3 DNA reads TGTGCCAGCCTCTTGGGCACTGAAGCTTTCTTT. Encoded protein: CASLLGTEAFF. This chain links TRBV6-1 with TRBJ1-1, with D hard to call. The CDR3 is made up of 11 amino acids. CDR1 MNHNS and CDR2 SASEGT come from the germline V gene. Trimming took off 8 bases at V and 4 bases at J, with 8 bases between the two ends.

The CDR3, as DNA: TGTGCCAGCAGTTCACTCCCGGAGCAGCAATTTTTCCAAGAGACCCAGTACTTC. It yields the protein CASSSLPEQQFFQETQYF. The genes are TRBV6-2 or TRBV6-3 and TRBJ2-5; D is unclear. V was cut by 4 bases and J by 1 base, with 22 bases left in between. The CDR3 runs to 18 residues. Germline values: CDR1 MNHEY, CDR2 SVGEGT.

This CDR3 reads CASSLARKGPGNTIYF. CDR3 nucleotides: TGTGCCAGCAGCTTAGCGCGGAAGGGGCCTGGAAACACCATATATTTT. The chain carries TRBV7-6 and TRBJ1-3, with a tentative D call TRBD1 (5 bases). The CDR3 consists of 16 residues. Germline V lookup: CDR1 SGHVS, CDR2 FNYEAQ. The ends were cut back, 0 bases at V and 2 bases at J, with 11 bases in the middle.

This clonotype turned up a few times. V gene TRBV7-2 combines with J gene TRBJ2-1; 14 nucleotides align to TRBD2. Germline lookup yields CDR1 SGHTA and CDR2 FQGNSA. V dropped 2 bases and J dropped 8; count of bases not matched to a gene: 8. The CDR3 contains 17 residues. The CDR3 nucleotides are TGTGCCAGCAGCTTAAGGGCCGGGACTAGCGGGAGTTATGAGCAGTTCTTC. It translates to CASSLRAGTSGSYEQFF.

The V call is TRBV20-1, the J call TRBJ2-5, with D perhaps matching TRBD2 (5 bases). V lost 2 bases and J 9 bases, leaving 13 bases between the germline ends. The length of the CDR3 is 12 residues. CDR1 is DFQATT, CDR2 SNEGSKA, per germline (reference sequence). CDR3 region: CSARNPLEAQYF. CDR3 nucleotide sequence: TGCAGTGCTAGAAATCCCCTGGAGGCCCAGTACTTC.

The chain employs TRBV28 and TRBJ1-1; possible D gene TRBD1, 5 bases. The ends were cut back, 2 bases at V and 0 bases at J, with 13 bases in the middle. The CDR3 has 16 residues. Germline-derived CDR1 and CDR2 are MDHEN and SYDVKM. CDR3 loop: CASSLTRVGMNTEAFF. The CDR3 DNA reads TGTGCCAGCAGTTTAACCAGGGTAGGCATGAACACTGAAGCTTTCTTT.

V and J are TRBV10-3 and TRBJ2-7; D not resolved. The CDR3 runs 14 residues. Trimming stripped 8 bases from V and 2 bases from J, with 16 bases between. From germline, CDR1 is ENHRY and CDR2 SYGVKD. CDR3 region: CAIPLLANPYEQYF. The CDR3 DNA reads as TGTGCCATCCCGCTGCTGGCGAATCCCTACGAGCAGTACTTC.

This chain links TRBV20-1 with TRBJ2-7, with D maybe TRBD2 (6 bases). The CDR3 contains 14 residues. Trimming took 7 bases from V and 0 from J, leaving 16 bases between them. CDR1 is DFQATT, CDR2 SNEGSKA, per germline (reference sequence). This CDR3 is CSVPRDSSSYEQYF. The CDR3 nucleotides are TGCAGTGTCCCGAGGGACTCCAGCTCCTACGAGCAGTACTTC.

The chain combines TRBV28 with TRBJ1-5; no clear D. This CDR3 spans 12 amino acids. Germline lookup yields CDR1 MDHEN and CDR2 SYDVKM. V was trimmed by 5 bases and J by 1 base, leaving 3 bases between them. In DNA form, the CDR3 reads TGTGCCAGCAGTAAAAGCAATCAGCCCCAGCATTTT. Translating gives CASSKSNQPQHF.